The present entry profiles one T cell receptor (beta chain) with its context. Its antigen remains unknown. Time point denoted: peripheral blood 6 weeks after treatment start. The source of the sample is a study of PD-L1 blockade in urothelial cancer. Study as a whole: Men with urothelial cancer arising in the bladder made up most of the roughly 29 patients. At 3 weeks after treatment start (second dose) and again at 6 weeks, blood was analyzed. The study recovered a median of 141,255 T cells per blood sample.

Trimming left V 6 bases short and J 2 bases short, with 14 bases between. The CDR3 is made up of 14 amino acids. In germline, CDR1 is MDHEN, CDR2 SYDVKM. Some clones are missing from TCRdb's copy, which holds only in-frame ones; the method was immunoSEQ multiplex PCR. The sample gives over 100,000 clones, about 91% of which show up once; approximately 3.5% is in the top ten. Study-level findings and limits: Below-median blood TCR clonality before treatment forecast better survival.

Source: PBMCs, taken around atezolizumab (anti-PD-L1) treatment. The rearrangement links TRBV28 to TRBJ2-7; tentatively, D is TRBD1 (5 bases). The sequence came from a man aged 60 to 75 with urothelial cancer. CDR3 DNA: TGTGCCAGCAGAACACAGACAGCGCCCTACGAGCAGTACTTC. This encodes CASRTQTAPYEQYF.